This T cell receptor (beta chain) came from a study of T-cell reconstitution after alpha-beta-depleted transplantation in children. Preparation of the TCRbeta library involved a method that used unique molecular identifiers. TCRdb passed the PCR reads through MiXCR, listing each CDR3 protein once. Among around 500,000 distinct CDR3 sequences listed, 12% were seen once. V was cut by 5 bases and J by 3 bases, with 13 bases left in between. Germline V CDR1 and CDR2: SGHTA, FQGNSA. There are 14 residues in the CDR3. The sequences come from PBMCs from the stem cell graft donor, collected from the stem cell graft. This TCR was sampled from a human donor who donated a stem cell graft to a child with combined immunodeficiency. V and J are TRBV7-2 and TRBJ2-5, with D possibly being TRBD1 (6 bases). CDR3 nucleotides: TGTGCCAGCAGCCGGGACATTGGGGAAGAGACCCAGTACTTC. Protein: CASSRDIGEETQYF.